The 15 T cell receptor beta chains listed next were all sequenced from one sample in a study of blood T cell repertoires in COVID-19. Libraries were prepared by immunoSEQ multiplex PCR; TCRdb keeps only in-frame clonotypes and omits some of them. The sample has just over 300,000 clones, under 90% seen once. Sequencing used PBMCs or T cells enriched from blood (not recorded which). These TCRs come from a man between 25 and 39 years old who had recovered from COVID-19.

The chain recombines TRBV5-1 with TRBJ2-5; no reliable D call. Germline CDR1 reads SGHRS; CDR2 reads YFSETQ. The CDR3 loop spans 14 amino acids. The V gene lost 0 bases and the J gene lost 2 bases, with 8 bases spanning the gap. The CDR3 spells CASSLVWQQETQYF. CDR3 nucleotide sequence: TGCGCCAGCAGCTTGGTATGGCAGCAAGAGACCCAGTACTTC.

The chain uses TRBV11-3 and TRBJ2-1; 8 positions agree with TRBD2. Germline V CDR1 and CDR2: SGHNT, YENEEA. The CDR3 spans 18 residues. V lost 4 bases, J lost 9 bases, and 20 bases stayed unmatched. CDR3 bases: TGTGCCAGCAGCTCGGGACCACCAGAGGGACTAGTCATGGGTGAGCAGTTCTTC. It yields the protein CASSSGPPEGLVMGEQFF.

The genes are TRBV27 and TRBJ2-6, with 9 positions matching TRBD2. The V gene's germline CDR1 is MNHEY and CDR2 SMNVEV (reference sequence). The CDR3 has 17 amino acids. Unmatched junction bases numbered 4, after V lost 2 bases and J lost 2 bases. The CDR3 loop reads CASSLIAGVTGANVLTF. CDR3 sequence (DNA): TGTGCCAGCAGTTTAATAGCGGGAGTTACTGGGGCCAACGTCCTGACTTTC.

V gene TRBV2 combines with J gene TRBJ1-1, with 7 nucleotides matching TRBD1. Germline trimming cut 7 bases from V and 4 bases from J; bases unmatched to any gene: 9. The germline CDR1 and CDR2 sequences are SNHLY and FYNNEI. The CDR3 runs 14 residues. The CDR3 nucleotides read TGTGCCAGCACGACCCCAGGGGGTGTCACTGAAGCTTTCTTT. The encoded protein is CASTTPGGVTEAFF.

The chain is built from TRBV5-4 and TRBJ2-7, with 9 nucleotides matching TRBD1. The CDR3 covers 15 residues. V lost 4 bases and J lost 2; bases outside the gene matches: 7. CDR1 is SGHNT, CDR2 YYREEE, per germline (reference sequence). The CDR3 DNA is TGTGCCAGCAGCGACCCGGGACAGGGACCCTACGAGCAGTACTTC. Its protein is CASSDPGQGPYEQYF.

In DNA, the CDR3 is TGCGCCAGCGCCCGTCCTTGTTGCGGGAGATGGGAGACCCAGTACTTC. It translates to CASARPCCGRWETQYF. V gene TRBV10-1 combines with J gene TRBJ2-5, with 7 bases identical to TRBD2. Germline V lookup: CDR1 WNHNN, CDR2 SYGVQD (reference sequence). The CDR3 loop spans 16 amino acids. Trimming at V came to 8 bases and at J to 5 bases, leaving 17 bases not matched to a gene.

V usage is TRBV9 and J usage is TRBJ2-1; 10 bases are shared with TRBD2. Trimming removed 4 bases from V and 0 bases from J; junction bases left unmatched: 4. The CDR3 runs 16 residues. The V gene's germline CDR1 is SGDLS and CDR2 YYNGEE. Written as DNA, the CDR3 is TGTGCCAGCAGCTGGACTAGCGGAAGCTCCTACAATGAGCAGTTCTTC. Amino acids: CASSWTSGSSYNEQFF.

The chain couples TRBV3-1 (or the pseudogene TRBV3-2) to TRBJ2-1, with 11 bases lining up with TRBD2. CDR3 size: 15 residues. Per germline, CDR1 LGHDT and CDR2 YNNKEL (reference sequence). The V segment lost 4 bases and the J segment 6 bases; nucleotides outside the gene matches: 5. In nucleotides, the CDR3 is TGTGCCAGCAGCCCAATAGCGGGGGGGTTCAATGAGCAGTTCTTC. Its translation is CASSPIAGGFNEQFF.

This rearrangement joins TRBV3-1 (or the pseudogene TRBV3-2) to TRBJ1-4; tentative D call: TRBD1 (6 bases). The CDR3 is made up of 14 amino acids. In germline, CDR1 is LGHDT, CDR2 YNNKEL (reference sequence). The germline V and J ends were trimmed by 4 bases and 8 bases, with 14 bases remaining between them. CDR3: CASSPQGGGEKLFF. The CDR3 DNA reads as TGTGCCAGCAGCCCTCAAGGGGGTGGCGAAAAACTGTTTTTT.

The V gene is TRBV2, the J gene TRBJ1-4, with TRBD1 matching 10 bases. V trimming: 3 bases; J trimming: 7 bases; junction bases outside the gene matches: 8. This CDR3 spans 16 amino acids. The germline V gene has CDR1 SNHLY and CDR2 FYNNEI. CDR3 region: CASSDRQGAPSEKLFF. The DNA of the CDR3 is TGTGCCAGCAGTGATCGACAGGGGGCGCCGAGTGAAAAACTGTTTTTT.

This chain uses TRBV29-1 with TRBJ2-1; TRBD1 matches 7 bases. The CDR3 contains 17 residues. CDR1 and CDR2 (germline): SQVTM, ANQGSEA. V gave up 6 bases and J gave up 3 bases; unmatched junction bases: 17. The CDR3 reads CSVDSLTTGQLYNEQFF. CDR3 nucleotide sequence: TGCAGCGTCGATTCCCTTACTACGGGACAGCTCTACAATGAGCAGTTCTTC.

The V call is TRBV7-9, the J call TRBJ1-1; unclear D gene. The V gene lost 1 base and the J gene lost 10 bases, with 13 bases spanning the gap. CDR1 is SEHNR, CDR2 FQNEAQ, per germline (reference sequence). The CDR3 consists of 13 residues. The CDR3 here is CASSLDAGMAAFF. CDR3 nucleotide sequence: TGTGCCAGCAGCTTAGATGCAGGCATGGCAGCTTTCTTT.

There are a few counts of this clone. The DNA for the CDR3 is TGTGCCAGCAGTGAAGCGGGCGATAAAGATACGCAGTATTTT. It is translated as CASSEAGDKDTQYF. The V gene is TRBV2, the J gene TRBJ2-3; D is undetermined. V lost 0 bases, J lost 5 bases, and 9 bases lay in between. The CDR3 runs 14 residues. Germline lookup yields CDR1 SNHLY and CDR2 FYNNEI.

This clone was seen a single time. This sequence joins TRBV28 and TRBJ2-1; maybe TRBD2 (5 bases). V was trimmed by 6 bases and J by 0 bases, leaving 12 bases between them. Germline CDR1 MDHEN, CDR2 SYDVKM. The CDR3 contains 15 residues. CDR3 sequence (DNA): TGTGCCAGCAGCCCCCTGGGGAGCTCCTACAATGAGCAGTTCTTC. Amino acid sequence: CASSPLGSSYNEQFF.

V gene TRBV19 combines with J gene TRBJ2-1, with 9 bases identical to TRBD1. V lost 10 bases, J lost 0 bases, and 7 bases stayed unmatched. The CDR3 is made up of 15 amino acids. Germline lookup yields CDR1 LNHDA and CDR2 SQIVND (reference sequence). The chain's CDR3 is CATRQGESSYNEQFF. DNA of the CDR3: TGTGCCACTCGACAGGGGGAGAGCTCCTACAATGAGCAGTTCTTC.